The 10 T cell receptor beta chains presented below share a single source sample, sequenced in a study of T cells in Graves' hyperthyroidism and ophthalmopathy. Researchers amplified the TCR beta CDR3 regions from RNA transcripts. Carried out on the TCR CDR3, a first-round RT-PCR used the HTBI primer set. TCRdb analysed the multiplex PCR reads with MiXCR anew, one entry per CDR3 protein. The table has about 570,000 distinct CDR3 sequences, about half seen once. The material sequenced was peripheral blood or thyroid tissue (not recorded which). These receptors all come from an adult woman with Graves' disease, either hyperthyroidism or ophthalmopathy (not recorded which).

This sequence joins TRBV5-1 and TRBJ2-1; 10 bases align to TRBD2. Germline CDR1 and CDR2: SGHRS and YFSETQ. The CDR3 runs 17 residues. V gave up 4 bases and J gave up 8 bases; unmatched junction bases: 15. The CDR3 loop is CASSPRSGAGGGYEQFF. The CDR3 DNA follows: TGCGCCAGCAGCCCCCGTTCTGGAGCGGGAGGGGGGTATGAGCAGTTCTTC.

The sample holds many counts of this clonotype. The rearrangement joins TRBV2 to TRBJ1-3; TRBD1 might be the D (6 bases). The CDR3 loop spans 13 amino acids. Deletions cut 6 bases from V and 3 bases from J, with 9 bases between. The V gene's germline CDR1 is SNHLY and CDR2 FYNNEI. The DNA for the CDR3 is TGTGCCAGCAGAGGGGGGTTTGGAAACACCATATATTTT. Translating gives CASRGGFGNTIYF.

The table lists this clonotype with a few counts. The genes are TRBV29-1 and TRBJ2-7; D perhaps matches TRBD1 (5 bases). CDR3 size: 13 residues. Germline V gene sequence: CDR1 SQVTM, CDR2 ANQGSEA. V lost 3 bases to trimming and J lost 3 bases, with 12 bases between them. In DNA form, the CDR3 reads TGCAGCGTTGACAGGGTGGACGGCTACGAGCAGTACTTC. This codes for CSVDRVDGYEQYF.

Many counts were recorded for this clonotype. The V and J genes are TRBV20-1 and TRBJ1-5; D perhaps matches TRBD1 (5 bases). The CDR3 has 17 residues. Germline lookup yields CDR1 DFQATT and CDR2 SNEGSKA (reference sequence). V was shortened by 2 bases and J by 6 bases, with 23 bases between the two germline ends. CDR3 nucleotides: TGCAGTGCTAGACCCCTTTCGCGGGGCTCTAGAGGTCAGCCCCAGCATTTT. This translates into CSARPLSRGSRGQPQHF.

This chain joins TRBV19 and TRBJ2-6; D may be TRBD1 or TRBD2 (6 bases each). There are 16 residues in the CDR3. Germline CDR1 and CDR2: LNHDA and SQIVND (reference sequence). Trimming took off 5 bases at V and 0 bases at J, with 11 bases between the two ends. Here the CDR3 reads CASSEGGNSGANVLTF. Written as DNA, the CDR3 is TGTGCCAGTAGTGAGGGGGGAAACTCTGGGGCCAACGTCCTGACTTTC.

This clonotype was detected only a few times. The DNA for the CDR3 is TGTGCCACCAGTCTAGACCCATACAATGAGCAGTTCTTC. Protein product: CATSLDPYNEQFF. The chain is built from TRBV24-1 and TRBJ2-1, with D unresolved. Trimming removed 6 bases at V and 4 bases at J, with 9 bases between. CDR3 size: 13 residues. CDR1 is KGHDR and CDR2 is SFDVKD in the germline V gene.

The chain has TRBV13 and TRBJ1-1; 7 positions match TRBD1. V lost 5 bases and J lost 3; bases outside the gene matches: 9. This CDR3 region has 15 residues. Germline loops: CDR1 PRHDT, CDR2 FYEKMQ (reference sequence). CDR3 coding DNA: TGTGCCAGCAGCCCCATGACAGGGCAGCACACTGAAGCTTTCTTT. Translation: CASSPMTGQHTEAFF.

Ten or more counts support this clonotype. This sequence joins TRBV20-1 and TRBJ1-6; D unresolved. In germline, CDR1 is DFQATT, CDR2 SNEGSKA (reference sequence). The CDR3 contains 11 residues. V lost 6 bases and J lost 7, with 7 bases in between. The CDR3 sequence is CSAPDNSPLHF. Here the CDR3 DNA reads TGCAGTGCGCCGGACAATTCACCCCTCCACTTT.

The chain combines TRBV5-1 with TRBJ1-1, with D hard to call. V was clipped by 0 bases and J by 2 bases, with 11 bases between them. There are 15 residues in the CDR3. In germline, CDR1 is SGHRS, CDR2 YFSETQ. CDR3 amino acids: CASSLEVVANTEAFF. The CDR3 bases are TGCGCCAGCAGCTTGGAAGTGGTCGCTAACACTGAAGCTTTCTTT.

This clonotype has a count of ten or more. The CDR3 protein is CASGAGRGLPQHF. CDR3 nucleotide sequence: TGTGCCAGCGGGGCGGGCAGGGGGCTTCCCCAGCATTTT. The chain has TRBV27 and TRBJ1-5; 8 positions agree with TRBD1. V was clipped by 8 bases and J by 10 bases; unmatched bases: 10. In germline, CDR1 is MNHEY, CDR2 SMNVEV (reference sequence). The length of the CDR3 is 13 residues.